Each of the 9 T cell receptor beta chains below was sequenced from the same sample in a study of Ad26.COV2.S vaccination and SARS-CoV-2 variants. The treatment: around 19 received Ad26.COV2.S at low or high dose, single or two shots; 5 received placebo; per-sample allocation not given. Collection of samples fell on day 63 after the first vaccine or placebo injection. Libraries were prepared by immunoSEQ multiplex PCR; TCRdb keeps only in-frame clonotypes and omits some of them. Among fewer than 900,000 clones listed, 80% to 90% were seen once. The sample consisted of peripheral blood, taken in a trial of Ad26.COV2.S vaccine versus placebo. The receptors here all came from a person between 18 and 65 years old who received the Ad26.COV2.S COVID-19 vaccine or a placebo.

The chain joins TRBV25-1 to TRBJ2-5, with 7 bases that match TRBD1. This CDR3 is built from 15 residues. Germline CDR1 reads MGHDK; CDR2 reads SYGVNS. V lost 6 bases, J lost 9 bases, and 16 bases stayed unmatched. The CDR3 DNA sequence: TGTGCCAGCAGCGCGTCCGGGACAGTCGAGTTAGCCCAGTACTTC. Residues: CASSASGTVELAQYF.

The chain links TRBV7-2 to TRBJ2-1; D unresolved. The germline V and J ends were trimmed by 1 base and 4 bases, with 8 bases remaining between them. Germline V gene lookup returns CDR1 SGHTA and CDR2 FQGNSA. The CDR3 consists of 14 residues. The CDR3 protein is CASSLVFRYNEQFF. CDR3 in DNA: TGTGCCAGCAGCTTAGTATTCAGGTACAATGAGCAGTTCTTC.

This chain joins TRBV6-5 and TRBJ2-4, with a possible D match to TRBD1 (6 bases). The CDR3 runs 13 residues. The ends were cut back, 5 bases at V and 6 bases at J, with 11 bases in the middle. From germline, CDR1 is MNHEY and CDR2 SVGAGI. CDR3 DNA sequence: TGTGCCAGCAGTCACAGGGTAGGAAACATTCAGTACTTC. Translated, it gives CASSHRVGNIQYF.

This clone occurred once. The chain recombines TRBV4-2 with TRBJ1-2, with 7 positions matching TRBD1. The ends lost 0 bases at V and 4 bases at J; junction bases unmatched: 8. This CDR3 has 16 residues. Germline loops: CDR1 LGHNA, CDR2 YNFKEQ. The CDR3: CASSQDRGTELYGYTF. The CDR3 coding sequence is TGTGCCAGCAGCCAAGATAGAGGGACAGAGCTCTATGGCTACACCTTC.

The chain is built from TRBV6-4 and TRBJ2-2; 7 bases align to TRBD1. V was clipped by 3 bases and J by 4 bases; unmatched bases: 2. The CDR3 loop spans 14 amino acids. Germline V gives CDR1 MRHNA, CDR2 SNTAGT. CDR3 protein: CASSEQGFTGELFF. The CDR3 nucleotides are TGTGCCAGCAGTGAACAGGGGTTCACCGGGGAGCTGTTTTTT.

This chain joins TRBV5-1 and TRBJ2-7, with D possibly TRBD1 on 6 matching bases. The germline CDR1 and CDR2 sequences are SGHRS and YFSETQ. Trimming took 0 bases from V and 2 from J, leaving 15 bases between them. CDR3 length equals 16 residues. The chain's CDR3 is CASSLGTGTKTYEQYF. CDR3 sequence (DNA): TGCGCCAGCAGCTTGGGGACCGGGACAAAGACCTACGAGCAGTACTTC.

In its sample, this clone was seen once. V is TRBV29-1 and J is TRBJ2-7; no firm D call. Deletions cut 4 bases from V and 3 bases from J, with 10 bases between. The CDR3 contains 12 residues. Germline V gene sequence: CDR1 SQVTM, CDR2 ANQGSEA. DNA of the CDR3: TGCAGCGTTGTTTACAAAGACTACGAGCAGTACTTC. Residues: CSVVYKDYEQYF.

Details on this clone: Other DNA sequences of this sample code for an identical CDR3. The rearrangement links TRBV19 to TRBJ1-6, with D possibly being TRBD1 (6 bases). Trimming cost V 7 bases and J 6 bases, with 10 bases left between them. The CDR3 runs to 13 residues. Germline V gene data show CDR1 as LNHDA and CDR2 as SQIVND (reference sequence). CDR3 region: CASKGQLNSPLHF. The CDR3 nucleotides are TGTGCCAGTAAAGGACAGCTTAATTCACCCCTCCACTTT.

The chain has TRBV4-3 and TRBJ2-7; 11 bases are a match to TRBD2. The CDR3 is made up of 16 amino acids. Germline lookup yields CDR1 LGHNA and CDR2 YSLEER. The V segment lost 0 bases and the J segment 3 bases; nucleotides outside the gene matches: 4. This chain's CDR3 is CASSQELAGGFYEQYF. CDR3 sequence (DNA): TGCGCCAGCAGCCAAGAGCTAGCGGGGGGATTCTACGAGCAGTACTTC.